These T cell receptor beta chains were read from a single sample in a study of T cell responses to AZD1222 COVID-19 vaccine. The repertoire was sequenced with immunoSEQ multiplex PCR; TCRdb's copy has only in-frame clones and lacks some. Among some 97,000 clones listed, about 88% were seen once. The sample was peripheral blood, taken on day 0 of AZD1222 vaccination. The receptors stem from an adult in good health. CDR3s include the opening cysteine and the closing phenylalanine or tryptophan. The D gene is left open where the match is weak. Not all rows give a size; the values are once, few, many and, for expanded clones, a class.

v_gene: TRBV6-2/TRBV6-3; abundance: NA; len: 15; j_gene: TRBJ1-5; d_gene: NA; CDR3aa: CASSSEGLSNQPQHF; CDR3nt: TGTGCCAGCAGTTCAGAAGGGCTTAGCAATCAGCCCCAGCATTTT
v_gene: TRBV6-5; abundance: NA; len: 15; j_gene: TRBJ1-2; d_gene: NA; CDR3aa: CASSPGPLPNYGYTF; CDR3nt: TGTGCCAGCAGCCCAGGCCCGTTACCTAACTATGGCTACACCTTC
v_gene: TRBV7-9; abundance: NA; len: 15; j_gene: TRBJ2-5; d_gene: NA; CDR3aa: CASSLMLGAGETQYF; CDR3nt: TGTGCCAGCAGCTTAATGTTAGGGGCCGGGGAGACCCAGTACTTC
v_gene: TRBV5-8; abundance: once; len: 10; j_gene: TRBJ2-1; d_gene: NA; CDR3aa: CASSLGEQFF; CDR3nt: TGTGCCAGCAGCTTGGGTGAGCAGTTCTTC
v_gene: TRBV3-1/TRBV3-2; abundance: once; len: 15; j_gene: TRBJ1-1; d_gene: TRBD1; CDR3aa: CASSQTGEKNTEAFF; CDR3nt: TGTGCCAGCAGCCAAACAGGGGAAAAGAACACTGAAGCTTTCTTT
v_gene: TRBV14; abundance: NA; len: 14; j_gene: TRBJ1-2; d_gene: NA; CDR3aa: CASSQGRGVYGYTF; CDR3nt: TGTGCCAGCAGCCAAGGGAGGGGTGTCTATGGCTACACCTTC
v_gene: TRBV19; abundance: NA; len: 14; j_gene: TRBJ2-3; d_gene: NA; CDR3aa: CASSISLSTDTQYF; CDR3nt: TGTGCCAGTAGTATAAGCCTGAGCACAGATACGCAGTATTTT
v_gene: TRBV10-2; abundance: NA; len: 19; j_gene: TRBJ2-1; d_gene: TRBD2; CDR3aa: CATTKNSGSPGGAYNEQFF; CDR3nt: TGCGCAACTACAAAAAATAGCGGGAGTCCTGGAGGGGCATACAATGAGCAGTTCTTC
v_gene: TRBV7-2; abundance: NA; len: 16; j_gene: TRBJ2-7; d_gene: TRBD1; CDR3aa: CASSLTLPGQGGEQYF; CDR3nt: TGTGCCAGCAGCTTGACGCTGCCGGGACAGGGCGGCGAGCAGTACTTC
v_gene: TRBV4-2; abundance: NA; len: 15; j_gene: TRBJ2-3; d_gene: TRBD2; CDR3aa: CASSSSGSGTDTQYF; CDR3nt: TGTGCCAGCAGTTCTAGCGGGAGTGGGACAGATACGCAGTATTTT
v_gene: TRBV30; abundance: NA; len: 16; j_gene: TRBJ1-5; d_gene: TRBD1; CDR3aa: CAWSPSDRVSNQPQHF; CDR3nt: TGTGCCTGGAGTCCGTCGGACAGGGTAAGCAATCAGCCCCAGCATTTT
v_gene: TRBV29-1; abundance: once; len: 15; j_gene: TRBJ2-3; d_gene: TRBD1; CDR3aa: CSVERGTGGTDTQYF; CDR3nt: TGCAGCGTTGAAAGGGGGACAGGGGGCACAGATACGCAGTATTTT
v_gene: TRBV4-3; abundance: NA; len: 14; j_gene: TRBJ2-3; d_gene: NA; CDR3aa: CASSRSGSTDTQYF; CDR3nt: TGCGCCAGCAGCCGGTCCGGGAGCACAGATACGCAGTATTTT
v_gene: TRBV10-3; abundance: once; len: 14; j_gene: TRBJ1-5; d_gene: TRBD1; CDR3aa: CATLQGASNQPQHF; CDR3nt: TGTGCCACTTTACAGGGGGCTAGCAATCAGCCCCAGCATTTT
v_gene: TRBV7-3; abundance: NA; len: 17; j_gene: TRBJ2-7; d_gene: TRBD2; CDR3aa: CASSLTRSGTPGHEQYF; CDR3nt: TGTGCCAGCAGCTTAACTAGGAGCGGGACTCCCGGGCACGAGCAGTACTTC
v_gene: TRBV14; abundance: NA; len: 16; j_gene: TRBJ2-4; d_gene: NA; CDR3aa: CASSHGGPSPKNIQYF; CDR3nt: TGTGCCAGCAGCCACGGGGGGCCGAGTCCCAAAAACATTCAGTACTTC
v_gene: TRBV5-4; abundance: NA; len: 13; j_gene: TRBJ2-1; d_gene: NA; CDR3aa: CASSPAWDNEQFF; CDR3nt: TGTGCCAGCAGCCCGGCCTGGGACAATGAGCAGTTCTTC
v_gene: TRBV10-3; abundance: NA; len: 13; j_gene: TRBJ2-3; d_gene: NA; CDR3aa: CAISESRVDTQYF; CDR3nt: TGTGCCATCAGTGAGTCAAGGGTAGATACGCAGTATTTT
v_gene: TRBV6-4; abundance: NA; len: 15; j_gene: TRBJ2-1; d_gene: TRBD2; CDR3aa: CASSEKAGGYNEQFF; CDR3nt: TGTGCCAGCAGTGAAAAGGCGGGAGGGTACAATGAGCAGTTCTTC
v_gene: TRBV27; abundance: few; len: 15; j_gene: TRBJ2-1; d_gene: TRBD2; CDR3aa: CASSFEIAGGNEQFF; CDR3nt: TGTGCCAGCAGTTTCGAGATAGCGGGAGGTAATGAGCAGTTCTTC
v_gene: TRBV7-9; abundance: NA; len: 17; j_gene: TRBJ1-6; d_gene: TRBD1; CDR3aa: CASRSALRTGLNSPLHF; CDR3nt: TGTGCCAGCAGGTCGGCCCTAAGGACAGGCCTTAATTCACCCCTCCACTTT
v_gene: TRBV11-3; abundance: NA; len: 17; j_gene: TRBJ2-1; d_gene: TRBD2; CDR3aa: CASSYNLWSGRGNEQFF; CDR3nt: TGTGCCAGCAGCTACAACCTCTGGAGCGGGAGAGGCAATGAGCAGTTCTTC
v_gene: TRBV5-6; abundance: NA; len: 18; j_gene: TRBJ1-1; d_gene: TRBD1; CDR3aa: CASSLSGSGQGAGTEAFF; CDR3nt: TGTGCCAGCAGCTTGTCGGGAAGCGGACAGGGGGCAGGCACTGAAGCTTTCTTT
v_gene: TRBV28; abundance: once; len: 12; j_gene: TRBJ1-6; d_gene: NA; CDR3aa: CASSQVASPLHF; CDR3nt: TGTGCCAGCAGTCAAGTGGCCTCACCCCTCCACTTT
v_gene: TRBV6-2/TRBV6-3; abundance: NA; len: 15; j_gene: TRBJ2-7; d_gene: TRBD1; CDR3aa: CASSLFRDRRYEQYF; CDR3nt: TGTGCCAGCAGCCTCTTCCGGGACAGGCGCTACGAGCAGTACTTC
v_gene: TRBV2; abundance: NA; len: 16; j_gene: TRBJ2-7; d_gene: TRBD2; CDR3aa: CASSEAGAGVPYEQYF; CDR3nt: TGTGCCAGCAGTGAAGCGGGAGCGGGAGTCCCCTACGAGCAGTACTTC
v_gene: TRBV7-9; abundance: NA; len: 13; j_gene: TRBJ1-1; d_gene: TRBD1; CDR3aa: CASSLGQGDKAFF; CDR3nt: TGTGCCAGCAGCTTAGGCCAGGGGGATAAAGCTTTCTTT
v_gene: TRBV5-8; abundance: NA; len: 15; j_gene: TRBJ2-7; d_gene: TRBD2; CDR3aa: CASSPRGLVGEEQYF; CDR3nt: TGTGCCAGCAGCCCTAGGGGACTAGTAGGAGAAGAGCAGTACTTC
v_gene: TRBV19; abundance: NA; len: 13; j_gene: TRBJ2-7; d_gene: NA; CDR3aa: CASSPGATYEQYF; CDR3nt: TGTGCCAGTAGTCCAGGGGCCACCTACGAGCAGTACTTC
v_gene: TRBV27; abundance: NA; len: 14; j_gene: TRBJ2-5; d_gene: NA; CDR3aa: CASSFTGGTETQYF; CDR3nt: TGTGCCAGCAGTTTCACGGGGGGCACGGAGACCCAGTACTTC
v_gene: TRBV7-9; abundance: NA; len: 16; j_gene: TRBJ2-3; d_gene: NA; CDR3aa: CASSLGTGRGSDTQYF; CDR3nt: TGTGCCAGCAGCTTGGGGACCGGGAGAGGTTCAGATACGCAGTATTTT
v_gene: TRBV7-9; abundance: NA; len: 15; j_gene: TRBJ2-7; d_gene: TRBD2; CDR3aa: CASSSVGLARHEQYF; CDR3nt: TGTGCCAGCAGCTCCGTGGGACTAGCGAGACACGAGCAGTACTTC
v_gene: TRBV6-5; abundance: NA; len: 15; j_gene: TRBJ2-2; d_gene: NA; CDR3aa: CASHTSPIPTGELFF; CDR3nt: TGTGCCAGCCATACCAGCCCGATCCCCACCGGGGAGCTGTTTTTT
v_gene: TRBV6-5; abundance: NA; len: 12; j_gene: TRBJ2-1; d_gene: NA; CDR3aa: CASSPTHNEQFF; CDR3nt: TGTGCCAGCAGTCCTACACACAATGAGCAGTTCTTC
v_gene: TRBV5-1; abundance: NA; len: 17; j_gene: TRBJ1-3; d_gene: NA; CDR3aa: CASSVQELSSSGNTIYF; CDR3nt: TGCGCCAGCAGCGTCCAGGAACTCTCAAGCTCTGGAAACACCATATATTTT
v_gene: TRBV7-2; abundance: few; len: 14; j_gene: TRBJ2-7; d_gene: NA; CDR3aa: CASSSTRGPYEQYF; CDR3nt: TGTGCCAGCAGCTCCACGAGGGGCCCCTACGAGCAGTACTTC
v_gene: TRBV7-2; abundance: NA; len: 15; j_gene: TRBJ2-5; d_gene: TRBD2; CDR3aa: CASSLGGGGPETQYF; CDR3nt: TGTGCCAGCAGCTTAGGGGGGGGAGGGCCAGAGACCCAGTACTTC
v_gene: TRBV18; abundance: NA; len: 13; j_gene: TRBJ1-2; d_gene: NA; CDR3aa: CASSTQASDGYTF; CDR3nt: TGTGCCAGCTCAACACAGGCTTCGGATGGCTACACCTTC
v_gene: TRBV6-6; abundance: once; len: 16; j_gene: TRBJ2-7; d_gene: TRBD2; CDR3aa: CASTPYGTSGLYEQYF; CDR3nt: TGTGCCAGCACCCCCTATGGGACTAGCGGCCTCTACGAGCAGTACTTC
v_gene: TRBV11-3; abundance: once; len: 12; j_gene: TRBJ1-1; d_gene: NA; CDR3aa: CASSATGYKAFF; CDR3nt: TGTGCCAGCAGCGCGACAGGTTACAAAGCTTTCTTT
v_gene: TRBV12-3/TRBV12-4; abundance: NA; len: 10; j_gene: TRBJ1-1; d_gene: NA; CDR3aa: CASRLGEAFF; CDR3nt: TGTGCCAGCAGATTGGGTGAAGCTTTCTTT
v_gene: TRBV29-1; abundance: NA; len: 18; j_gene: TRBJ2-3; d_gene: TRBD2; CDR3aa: CSVDNWLAGGTSTDTQYF; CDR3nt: TGCAGCGTTGATAATTGGCTAGCGGGAGGAACTAGCACAGATACGCAGTATTTT
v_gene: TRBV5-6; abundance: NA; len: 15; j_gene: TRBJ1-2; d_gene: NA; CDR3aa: CASSLAADFNYGYTF; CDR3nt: TGTGCCAGCAGCTTGGCAGCAGATTTTAACTATGGCTACACCTTC
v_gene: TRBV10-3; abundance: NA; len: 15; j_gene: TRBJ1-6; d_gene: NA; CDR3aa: CAISENRSYNSPLHF; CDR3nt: TGTGCCATCAGTGAAAACAGAAGCTATAATTCACCCCTCCACTTT
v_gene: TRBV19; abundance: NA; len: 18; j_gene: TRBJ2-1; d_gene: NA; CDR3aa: CASSSGKPHSFSWDEQFF; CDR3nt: TGTGCCAGTAGCTCGGGGAAACCGCATTCTTTTTCATGGGATGAGCAGTTCTTC
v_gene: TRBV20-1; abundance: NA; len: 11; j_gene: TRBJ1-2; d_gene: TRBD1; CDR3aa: CSARGQGGYTF; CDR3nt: TGCAGTGCTAGGGGACAGGGCGGCTACACCTTC
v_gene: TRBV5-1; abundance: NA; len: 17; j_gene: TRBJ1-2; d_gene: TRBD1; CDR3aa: CASSDGQGARGNYGYTF; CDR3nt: TGCGCCAGCAGCGACGGACAGGGGGCGCGGGGCAACTATGGCTACACCTTC
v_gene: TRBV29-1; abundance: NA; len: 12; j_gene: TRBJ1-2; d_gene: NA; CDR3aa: CSVGVLGGNYTF; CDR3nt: TGCAGCGTTGGGGTCCTCGGGGGAAACTACACCTTC
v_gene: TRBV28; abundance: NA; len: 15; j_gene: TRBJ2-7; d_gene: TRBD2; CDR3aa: CASRIGLAGLYEQYF; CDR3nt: TGTGCCAGCAGGATCGGACTAGCGGGCCTTTACGAGCAGTACTTC